The sequence of this TCR beta chain was determined in a study of graft-versus-host responses after intestinal transplantation. In the study overall: Every transplant recipient was induced with anti-thymocyte globulin, then maintained on tacrolimus and steroids for about 3 years. Study-wide results and limits: Early declines in HvG clones that occurred post-transplant were associated with peak circulating GvH clone levels. The authors found GvH clones in recipient marrow, some appearing first in ileum or blood.

Trimming removed 7 bases from V and 5 bases from J, with 23 bases in between. CDR1 and CDR2 from the germline V gene are LNHDA and SQIVND (reference sequence). This CDR3 has 16 amino acids. On this clone: Its cognate antigen is unknown.

Profiled with immunoSEQ multiplex PCR; TCRdb holds only in-frame clones, not every one. Here the sample spans approximately 97,000 clones, roughly 91% being singletons. Specimen: unstimulated CD4+ T cells sorted from spleen or lymph node cells, collected before transplant. The receptor comes from a human donor who was the organ donor for an intestinal transplant. The V call is TRBV19, the J call TRBJ1-2, with a weak D call TRBD1 (6 bases). In DNA, the CDR3 is TGTGCCAGTAAAAAAATGCAGGACAGTCCTCTATATGGCTACACCTTC. It specifies CASKKMQDSPLYGYTF.